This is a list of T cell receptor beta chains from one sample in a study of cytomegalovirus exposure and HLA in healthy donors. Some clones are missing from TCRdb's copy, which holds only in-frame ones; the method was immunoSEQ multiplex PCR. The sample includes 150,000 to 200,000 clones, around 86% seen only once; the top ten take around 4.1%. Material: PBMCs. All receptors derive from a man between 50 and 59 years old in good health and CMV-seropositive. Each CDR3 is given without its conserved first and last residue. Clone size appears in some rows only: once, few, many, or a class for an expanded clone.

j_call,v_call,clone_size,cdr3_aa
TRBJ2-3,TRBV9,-,ASSPRGRGSTDTQY
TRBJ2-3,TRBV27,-,ASSFGTDTDTQY
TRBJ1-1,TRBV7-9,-,SSSFTNTEAF
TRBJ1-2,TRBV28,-,ASSTRQGGYT
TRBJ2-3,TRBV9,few,ASSTRGGASDTQY
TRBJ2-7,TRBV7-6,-,ASSLATTSYEQY
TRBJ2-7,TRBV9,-,ASSVGGHGAYEQY
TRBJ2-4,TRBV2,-,ASRMGQGGKNIQY
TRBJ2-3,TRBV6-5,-,ASSRLAGGTDTQY
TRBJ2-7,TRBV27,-,ASSLNRGSYEQY
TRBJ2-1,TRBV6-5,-,ASSLLGFEEQF
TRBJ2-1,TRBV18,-,ASSQTPGLDYNEQF
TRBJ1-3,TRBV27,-,ASSLYGQGAGNTIY
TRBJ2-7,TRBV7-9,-,SSSADGTPGPYEQY
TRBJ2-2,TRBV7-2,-,ASSPRRPARNTGELF
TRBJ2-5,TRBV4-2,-,ASSRKGAGQETQY
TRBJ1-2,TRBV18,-,ASSPREGYGYT
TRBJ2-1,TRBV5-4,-,ASSFGTSGSMGNEQF
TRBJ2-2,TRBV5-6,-,ASSGLAATGELF
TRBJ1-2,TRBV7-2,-,ASSLGGPVGTNGYT
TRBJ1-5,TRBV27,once,ASSFRGQGRGYNQPQH
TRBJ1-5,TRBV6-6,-,ASSWIGVVDQPQH
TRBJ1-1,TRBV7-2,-,ASSLGQGAKTEAF
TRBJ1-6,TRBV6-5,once,ASSLLRDSESPLH
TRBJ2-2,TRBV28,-,ASSGQGANTGELF
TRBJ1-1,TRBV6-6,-,ASSYSTLVFEAF
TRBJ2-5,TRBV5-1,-,ASSLAGTRGETQY
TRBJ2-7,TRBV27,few,ASSLGTSGSYEQY
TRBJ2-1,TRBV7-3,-,ASSLTGGSSYNEQF
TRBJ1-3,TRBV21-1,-,ASSSTGEDRAGNTIY
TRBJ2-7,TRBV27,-,ASTPTGTHYYEQY
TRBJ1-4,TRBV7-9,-,ASSSGRQATNEKLF
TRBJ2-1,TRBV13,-,ASSFKRTSEYNEQF
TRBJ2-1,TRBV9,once,ASSHYLGTSGGVQAYNEQF
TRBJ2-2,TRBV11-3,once,ASSSHRDTGELF
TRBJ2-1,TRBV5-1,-,ASSAGTSTYNEQF
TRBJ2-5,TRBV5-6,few,ASSLRGYQETQY
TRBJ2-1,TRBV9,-,ASNWPSGENNEQF
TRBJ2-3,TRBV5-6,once,ASSSRDRGTDTQY
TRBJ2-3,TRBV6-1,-,ASILDRGADTQY
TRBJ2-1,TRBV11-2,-,ASSLTPGQGI